Below are 21 T cell receptor beta chains sequenced from a single sample in a study of Graves' ophthalmopathy and Graves' hyperthyroidism. Amplification of TCR beta CDR3 regions used RNA transcripts. HTBI primers were used in a first-round RT-PCR, which preceded a second-round multiplex PCR. TCRdb processed the multiplex PCR reads anew with MiXCR; each CDR3 protein has one entry. Of about 620,000 distinct CDR3 sequences in the sample, about 20% were seen once. Material for sequencing was peripheral blood. The source is a woman under 30 with stable Graves' hyperthyroidism. Some clones in this sample may be carry-over from other donors' samples.

This clonotype was recorded many times. This sequence joins TRBV5-1 and TRBJ2-7; tentative D call: TRBD2 (5 bases). Germline V lookup: CDR1 SGHRS, CDR2 YFSETQ. This CDR3 contains 14 residues. Trimming shortened V by 3 bases and J by 3 bases, and 13 bases separated the two germline ends. The CDR3 loop is CASSWRGSDYEQYF. The CDR3 coding sequence is TGCGCCAGCAGCTGGAGAGGGTCCGACTACGAGCAGTACTTC.

This clonotype was picked up many times. The V call is TRBV28, the J call TRBJ2-7; TRBD1 matches at 8 bases. The germline CDR1 and CDR2 sequences are MDHEN and SYDVKM. Trimming took 3 bases from V and 4 from J; bases not matched to a gene: 5. The CDR3 spans 14 residues. CDR3 sequence reads: CASSLIQGVYEQYF. The CDR3 nucleotides are TGTGCCAGCAGTTTGATACAGGGGGTATACGAGCAGTACTTC.

The CDR3 nucleotides are TGTGCCAGCAGCTTAAAAGCCTCGGTGGCTGAAGCTTTCTTT. This codes for CASSLKASVAEAFF. The chain combines TRBV7-2 with TRBJ1-1; D is unclear. The CDR3 consists of 14 residues. The germline CDR1 and CDR2 sequences are SGHTA and FQGNSA. V dropped 2 bases and J dropped 6 bases, with 13 bases sitting between them.

This clonotype appeared many times. This chain uses TRBV2 with TRBJ2-7; TRBD1 matches 7 bases. V shed 4 bases and J 0 bases; nucleotides not matched to a gene: 9. Looked up from germline, CDR1 is SNHLY and CDR2 is FYNNEI. This CDR3 is 16 amino acids long. CDR3 region: CASSGRDRSSSYEQYF. The CDR3 nucleotides read TGTGCCAGCAGTGGCCGGGACAGATCAAGCTCCTACGAGCAGTACTTC.

The rearrangement uses TRBV2 and TRBJ2-2; possible D gene TRBD1, 5 bases. V gave up 4 bases and J gave up 5 bases, with 11 bases separating them. Germline assignment: CDR1 SNHLY and CDR2 FYNNEI. The CDR3 is made up of 14 amino acids. CDR3: CASSAYAGTGELFF. Written as DNA, the CDR3 is TGTGCCAGCAGTGCGTATGCAGGGACCGGGGAGCTGTTTTTT.

This clonotype was recorded many times. The chain joins TRBV6-2 or TRBV6-3 to TRBJ1-1, with D perhaps TRBD1 (5 bases). With 0 bases removed from V and 1 base from J, the gap between germline ends came to 15 bases. From germline, CDR1 is MNHEY and CDR2 SVGEGT. The CDR3 length is 17 residues. Here the CDR3 reads CASSYSGQGGSNTEAFF. CDR3 in DNA: TGTGCCAGCAGTTACTCGGGCCAGGGAGGGTCGAACACTGAAGCTTTCTTT.

Here the CDR3 reads CASEGGSSYEQYF. The CDR3 coding sequence is TGTGCCTCCGAGGGGGGTTCGTCCTACGAGCAGTACTTC. The genes are TRBV30 and TRBJ2-7; D may be TRBD1 or TRBD2 (6 bases each). CDR1 and CDR2 from the germline V gene are GTSNPN and SVGIG (reference sequence). Trimming took 7 bases from V and 1 from J, leaving 14 bases between them. This CDR3 region has 13 residues.

This clonotype has at least ten counts. The chain carries TRBV7-9 and TRBJ2-1, with D hard to call. CDR3 length: 15 residues. Per the germline V gene, CDR1 is SEHNR and CDR2 is FQNEAQ (reference sequence). Trimming removed 4 bases at V and 6 bases at J, with 16 bases between. The DNA for the CDR3 is TGTGCCAGCAGCTATTCGACAAGCAGTGGCAATGAGCAGTTCTTC. Residues: CASSYSTSSGNEQFF.

The table lists this clonotype with a few counts. The chain uses TRBV6-9 and TRBJ1-2, with D tentatively TRBD1 (5 bases). The CDR3 length is 12 residues. Germline assignment: CDR1 MNHGY and CDR2 SVAAGI. CDR3 bases: TGTGCGTCCGGGGCCCCCAACTATGGCTACACCTTC. Its protein is CASGAPNYGYTF.

The CDR3 loop reads CASTPGTATYGYTF. For the CDR3, the DNA is TGTGCCAGCACTCCCGGGACAGCCACTTATGGCTACACCTTC. The rearrangement links TRBV12-3 or TRBV12-4 to TRBJ1-2; the match to TRBD1 covers 7 bases. There are 14 residues in the CDR3. V gave up 7 bases and J gave up 5 bases; unmatched junction bases: 10.

In its sample, this clonotype was seen many times. The genes are TRBV29-1 and TRBJ2-5; tentative D call: TRBD2 (6 bases). Germline loops: CDR1 SQVTM, CDR2 ANQGSEA. Trimming removed 4 bases from V and 4 bases from J, with 13 bases in between. This CDR3 comprises 13 residues. The CDR3 sequence is CSVGRASIETQYF. CDR3 sequence (DNA): TGCAGCGTTGGGAGGGCTAGCATAGAGACCCAGTACTTC.

This sequence joins TRBV12-3 or TRBV12-4 and TRBJ2-7; possibly TRBD2 for D (6 bases). V was clipped by 5 bases and J by 4 bases, with 9 bases between them. The CDR3 sequence is 12 residues long. The CDR3 sequence: CASSRDLYEQYF. The DNA of the CDR3 is TGTGCCAGCAGTCGGGACTTATACGAGCAGTACTTC.

The gene calls are TRBV19 and TRBJ2-5; TRBD2 matches 8 bases. In germline, CDR1 is LNHDA, CDR2 SQIVND (reference sequence). Trimming took 5 bases from V and 5 from J; bases not matched to a gene: 7. CDR3 length equals 14 residues. This CDR3 reads CASSPGGDLETQYF. The CDR3 DNA reads as TGTGCCAGTAGTCCCGGGGGGGACCTCGAGACCCAGTACTTC.

To note about this clonotype: A read error is possible here, since a much larger clone lies one base away. The CDR3 loop reads CASSWGPAASPKGTEYF. CDR3 coding DNA: TGTGCCAGCAGCTGGGGACCGGCGGCTTCCCCAAAGGGGACCGAGTACTTC. This rearrangement joins TRBV11-1 to TRBJ2-5; D is possibly TRBD1 or TRBD2 (5 bases each). Per germline, CDR1 SGHAT and CDR2 FQDESV (reference sequence). The CDR3 runs to 17 residues. Supplemented by reference TRBV11-1 and TRBJ2-5, the full variable domain reads EAEVAQSPRYKITEKSQAVAFWCDPISGHATLYWYRQILGQGPELLVQFQDESVVDDSQLPKDRFSAERLKGVDSTLKIQPAELGDSAMYLCASSWGPAASPKGTEYFGPGTRLLVL.

The chain has TRBV2 and TRBJ2-5, with D perhaps matching TRBD2 (6 bases). V was shortened by 5 bases and J by 3 bases, with 10 bases between the two germline ends. Per germline, CDR1 SNHLY and CDR2 FYNNEI. CDR3 length equals 13 residues. CDR3 in DNA: TGTGCCAGCAGTTCGGGAGAGGAAGAGACCCAGTACTTC. Its translation is CASSSGEEETQYF. Full variable domain (missing parts from reference TRBV2 and TRBJ2-5): EPEVTQTPSHQVTQMGQEVILRCVPISNHLYFYWYRQILGQKVEFLVSFYNNEISEKSEIFDDQFSVERPDGSNFTLKIRSTKLEDSAMYFCASSSGEEETQYFGPGTRLLVL.

Ten or more counts support this clonotype. The chain is built from TRBV20-1 and TRBJ2-2; D is possibly TRBD1 or TRBD2 (5 bases each). V was cut by 4 bases and J by 0 bases, with 21 bases left in between. Per germline, CDR1 DFQATT and CDR2 SNEGSKA (reference sequence). The CDR3 covers 18 residues. The CDR3 loop reads CSATIHGTKSTNTGELFF. The CDR3 region has the DNA TGCAGTGCTACCATCCACGGGACCAAGTCCACGAACACCGGGGAGCTGTTTTTT.

With respect to this clonotype: The junction does not match germline at one end; this may be a read error. The chain uses TRBV7-6 and TRBJ2-5, with D possibly TRBD2 on 5 matching bases. This CDR3 has 12 residues. Germline loops: CDR1 SGHVS, CDR2 FNYEAQ. CDR3 coding DNA: TGTGCCAGCAGCTTAAAGGGAGAGATCCAGTACTTC. The encoded protein is CASSLKGEIQYF.

Notes on this clonotype: The junction departs from germline at one end; a sequencing error may be responsible. The chain is built from TRBV20-1 and TRBJ2-7, with a weak D call TRBD1 (5 bases). From germline, CDR1 is DFQATT and CDR2 SNEGSKA (reference sequence). The CDR3 is made up of 15 amino acids. The CDR3 sequence: CGARDPWGLAYEQYF. CDR3 nucleotide sequence: TGCGGTGCTAGAGACCCCTGGGGCTTAGCCTACGAGCAGTACTTC.

This clonotype was counted many times. CDR3 loop: CASSLRDLSSYEQYF. DNA for the CDR3: TGTGCCAGCAGTTTGAGGGATTTATCCTCCTACGAGCAGTACTTC. V is TRBV12-3 or TRBV12-4 and J is TRBJ2-7; weak D call: TRBD2 (5 bases). This CDR3 spans 15 amino acids. V was trimmed by 3 bases and J by 0 bases, leaving 12 bases between them.

This clonotype was counted ten times or more. This sequence joins TRBV10-3 and TRBJ1-2; D is perhaps TRBD1 (6 bases). This CDR3 contains 15 residues. Trimming pared 0 bases from V and 6 bases from J, leaving 14 bases between. The V gene's germline CDR1 is ENHRY and CDR2 SYGVKD. In DNA, the CDR3 is TGTGCCATCAGTGAGTCGATGGTCAGGGGCGATGGCTACACCTTC. Its translation: CAISESMVRGDGYTF.

The chain recombines TRBV20-1 with TRBJ2-2, with TRBD2 matching 13 bases. This CDR3 is built from 17 residues. V lost 0 bases to trimming and J lost 0 bases; unmatched junction nucleotides: 1. From germline, CDR1 is DFQATT and CDR2 SNEGSKA (reference sequence). The CDR3 DNA sequence: TGCAGTGCTAGAGAGACTAGCGGGAGGTCGAACACCGGGGAGCTGTTTTTT. Protein sequence: CSARETSGRSNTGELFF.